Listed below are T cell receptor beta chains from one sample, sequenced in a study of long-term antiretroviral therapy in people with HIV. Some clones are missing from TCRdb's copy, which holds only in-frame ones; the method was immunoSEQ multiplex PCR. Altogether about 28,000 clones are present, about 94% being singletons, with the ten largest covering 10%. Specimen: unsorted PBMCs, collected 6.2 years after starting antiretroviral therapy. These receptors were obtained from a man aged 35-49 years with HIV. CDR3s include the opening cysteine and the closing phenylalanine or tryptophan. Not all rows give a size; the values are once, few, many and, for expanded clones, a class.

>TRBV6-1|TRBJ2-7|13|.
CASSGAGGYEQYF
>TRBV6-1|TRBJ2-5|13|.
CATGGGGIETQYF
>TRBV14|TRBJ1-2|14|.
CASSPGQTNYGYTF
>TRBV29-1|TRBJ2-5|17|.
CSVARTSGRAYEETQYF
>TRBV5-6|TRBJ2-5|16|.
CASSLVSSGGGETQYF
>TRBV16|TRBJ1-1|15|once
CASSQSGTGNTEAFF
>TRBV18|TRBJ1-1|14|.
CASSTSGVGTEAFF
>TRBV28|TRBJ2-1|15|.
CASTRGDRSHNEQFF
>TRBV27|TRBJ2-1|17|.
CASSLSGLGGSYNEQFF
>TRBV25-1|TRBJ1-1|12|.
CASSVMNTEAFF
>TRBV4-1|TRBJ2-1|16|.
CASSQTDRRSINEQFF
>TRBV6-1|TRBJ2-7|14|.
CASTPISGHYEQYF